The rows below give T cell receptor beta chains drawn from one sample of a study of cytomegalovirus exposure and HLA in healthy donors. Clones were sequenced by immunoSEQ multiplex PCR, and TCRdb holds only the in-frame ones, with some missing. The sample contains about 160,000 clones, 70% to 80% of which appear only once. The sample comprised PBMCs. The receptors originated from a middle-aged man in good health and CMV-seronegative. The CDR3 runs from the conserved cysteine through the conserved F or W. D genes are given only for firm matches. Expanded clones are given a class, and other clones once, few, many or no size at all.

d_gene: TRBD1; j_gene: TRBJ2-2; v_gene: TRBV2; abundance: NA; CDR3aa: CASMGGQGGRTGELFF; CDR3nt: TGTGCCAGCATGGGGGGACAGGGAGGTCGCACCGGGGAGCTGTTTTTT
d_gene: NA; j_gene: TRBJ2-1; v_gene: TRBV4-1; abundance: once; CDR3aa: CASSQAEGRHNEQFF; CDR3nt: TGCGCCAGCAGCCAAGCAGAAGGCAGGCACAATGAGCAGTTCTTC
d_gene: NA; j_gene: TRBJ1-2; v_gene: TRBV5-1; abundance: NA; CDR3aa: CASSLGTAANYGYTF; CDR3nt: TGCGCCAGCAGCTTAGGCACAGCAGCTAACTATGGCTACACCTTC
d_gene: TRBD1; j_gene: TRBJ1-1; v_gene: TRBV9; abundance: once; CDR3aa: CASSVQTGRNTEAFF; CDR3nt: TGTGCCAGCAGCGTACAGACAGGGAGGAACACTGAAGCTTTCTTT
d_gene: NA; j_gene: TRBJ1-1; v_gene: TRBV19; abundance: NA; CDR3aa: CASIRGYTEAFF; CDR3nt: TGTGCCAGTATTAGGGGGTACACTGAAGCTTTCTTT
d_gene: NA; j_gene: TRBJ1-2; v_gene: TRBV6-1; abundance: NA; CDR3aa: CASSEVAGVAPRGYTF; CDR3nt: TGTGCCAGCAGTGAAGTCGCGGGGGTTGCGCCCCGGGGCTACACCTTC
d_gene: NA; j_gene: TRBJ1-5; v_gene: TRBV4-2; abundance: NA; CDR3aa: CASSRGGNQPQHF; CDR3nt: TGTGCCAGCTCCAGGGGCGGGAATCAGCCCCAGCATTTT
d_gene: NA; j_gene: TRBJ2-1; v_gene: TRBV6-6; abundance: NA; CDR3aa: CASSYRGDEQFF; CDR3nt: TGTGCCAGCAGTTATAGAGGCGATGAGCAGTTCTTC
d_gene: TRBD1; j_gene: TRBJ2-7; v_gene: TRBV5-5; abundance: NA; CDR3aa: CASSPGTGGYEQYF; CDR3nt: TGTGCCAGCAGTCCGGGGACAGGTGGCTACGAGCAGTACTTC
d_gene: TRBD1; j_gene: TRBJ1-5; v_gene: TRBV27; abundance: few; CDR3aa: CASRGQGGQPQHF; CDR3nt: TGTGCCAGCAGGGGACAGGGGGGGCAGCCCCAGCATTTT
d_gene: NA; j_gene: TRBJ1-4; v_gene: TRBV7-9; abundance: NA; CDR3aa: CASSFRTPATNEKLFF; CDR3nt: TGTGCCAGCAGCTTCAGGACTCCAGCAACTAATGAAAAACTGTTTTTT
d_gene: TRBD2; j_gene: TRBJ2-1; v_gene: TRBV7-9; abundance: NA; CDR3aa: CASSLASGIRGSDEQFF; CDR3nt: TGTGCCAGCAGCTTAGCTAGCGGGATCCGGGGAAGCGATGAGCAGTTCTTC
d_gene: NA; j_gene: TRBJ1-2; v_gene: TRBV6-1; abundance: NA; CDR3aa: CASYNYGYTF; CDR3nt: TGTGCCAGTTATAACTATGGCTACACCTTC
d_gene: TRBD1; j_gene: TRBJ1-2; v_gene: TRBV4-1; abundance: NA; CDR3aa: CASSQGQGADYGYTF; CDR3nt: TGCGCCAGCAGCCAGGGACAGGGGGCTGACTATGGCTACACCTTC
d_gene: NA; j_gene: TRBJ2-3; v_gene: TRBV7-9; abundance: few; CDR3aa: CASSLTGSTDTQYF; CDR3nt: TGTGCCAGCAGCTTGACGGGAAGCACAGATACGCAGTATTTT
d_gene: TRBD1; j_gene: TRBJ2-7; v_gene: TRBV10-3; abundance: NA; CDR3aa: CAIRLGTGGIYEQYF; CDR3nt: TGTGCCATCAGACTCGGGACAGGGGGGATCTACGAGCAGTACTTC
d_gene: NA; j_gene: TRBJ2-7; v_gene: TRBV28; abundance: NA; CDR3aa: CASTPMAVPYEQYF; CDR3nt: TGTGCCAGCACCCCGATGGCGGTCCCCTACGAGCAGTACTTC
d_gene: NA; j_gene: TRBJ1-5; v_gene: TRBV6-1; abundance: NA; CDR3aa: CASARSNQPQHF; CDR3nt: TGTGCCAGCGCGAGGAGCAATCAGCCCCAGCATTTT
d_gene: NA; j_gene: TRBJ2-7; v_gene: TRBV28; abundance: NA; CDR3aa: CASSSPGLSYEQYF; CDR3nt: TGTGCCAGCAGTTCCCCAGGGCTTAGTTACGAGCAGTACTTC
d_gene: TRBD2; j_gene: TRBJ2-5; v_gene: TRBV18; abundance: NA; CDR3aa: CASSPIAGGIQETQYF; CDR3nt: TGTGCCAGCTCACCAATTGCGGGAGGGATTCAAGAGACCCAGTACTTC
d_gene: TRBD2; j_gene: TRBJ2-1; v_gene: TRBV5-1; abundance: NA; CDR3aa: CASSLAGTSGKNEQFF; CDR3nt: TGCGCCAGCAGCTTGGCCGGGACTAGCGGGAAGAATGAGCAGTTCTTC
d_gene: NA; j_gene: TRBJ2-7; v_gene: TRBV19; abundance: NA; CDR3aa: CASSQGGGRYF; CDR3nt: TGTGCCAGTAGCCAGGGCGGGGGCCGGTACTTC
d_gene: NA; j_gene: TRBJ2-7; v_gene: TRBV7-2; abundance: NA; CDR3aa: CASRAPGREKSYEQYF; CDR3nt: TGTGCCAGCAGGGCCCCCGGGAGAGAGAAATCCTACGAGCAGTACTTC
d_gene: TRBD1; j_gene: TRBJ2-7; v_gene: TRBV19; abundance: NA; CDR3aa: CASSILQGAHEQYF; CDR3nt: TGTGCCAGTAGTATTCTACAGGGGGCCCACGAGCAGTACTTC
d_gene: TRBD2; j_gene: TRBJ2-3; v_gene: TRBV6-6; abundance: once; CDR3aa: CASSYSGGRPTDTQYF; CDR3nt: TGTGCCAGCAGTTACTCTGGCGGGAGACCGACAGATACGCAGTATTTT
d_gene: TRBD2; j_gene: TRBJ2-1; v_gene: TRBV2; abundance: few; CDR3aa: CASSPRLASSYNEQFF; CDR3nt: TGTGCCAGCAGCCCCAGACTAGCGAGCTCCTACAATGAGCAGTTCTTC
d_gene: TRBD2; j_gene: TRBJ2-2; v_gene: TRBV2; abundance: NA; CDR3aa: CASSEPLAGRLDTGELFF; CDR3nt: TGTGCCAGCAGTGAACCACTAGCGGGACGTCTGGACACCGGGGAGCTGTTTTTT
d_gene: TRBD2; j_gene: TRBJ2-1; v_gene: TRBV28; abundance: NA; CDR3aa: CASSLASGYNEQFF; CDR3nt: TGTGCCAGCAGTTTGGCTAGCGGATACAATGAGCAGTTCTTC
d_gene: TRBD1; j_gene: TRBJ1-1; v_gene: TRBV6-1; abundance: NA; CDR3aa: CASKIDLQGDPEAFF; CDR3nt: TGTGCCAGCAAAATAGATTTACAGGGGGACCCTGAAGCTTTCTTT
d_gene: TRBD1; j_gene: TRBJ2-7; v_gene: TRBV5-1; abundance: NA; CDR3aa: CASSLAGTGFEQYF; CDR3nt: TGCGCCAGCAGCTTGGCCGGGACAGGGTTCGAGCAGTACTTC
d_gene: NA; j_gene: TRBJ2-7; v_gene: TRBV7-2; abundance: NA; CDR3aa: CASSFEGGEQYF; CDR3nt: TGTGCCAGCAGCTTTGAAGGCGGGGAGCAGTACTTC
d_gene: TRBD2; j_gene: TRBJ2-2; v_gene: TRBV4-2; abundance: NA; CDR3aa: CASSQERLGTSGSVNTGELFF; CDR3nt: TGTGCCAGCAGCCAAGAGCGCCTGGGGACTAGCGGGAGCGTTAACACCGGGGAGCTGTTTTTT
d_gene: TRBD1; j_gene: TRBJ1-1; v_gene: TRBV15; abundance: once; CDR3aa: CATSRDGVGTDEAFF; CDR3nt: TGTGCCACCAGCAGAGATGGGGTTGGGACAGACGAAGCTTTCTTT
d_gene: NA; j_gene: TRBJ1-4; v_gene: TRBV6-5; abundance: once; CDR3aa: CASSPGEKLFF; CDR3nt: TGTGCCAGCAGCCCAGGAGAAAAACTGTTTTTT
d_gene: NA; j_gene: TRBJ2-2; v_gene: TRBV11-2; abundance: NA; CDR3aa: CASSFAIGAGELFF; CDR3nt: TGTGCCAGCAGCTTCGCGATTGGAGCCGGGGAGCTGTTTTTT
d_gene: NA; j_gene: TRBJ2-5; v_gene: TRBV7-9; abundance: NA; CDR3aa: CSSSFRRETQYF; CDR3nt: TGTTCCAGCAGCTTTCGCCGGGAGACCCAGTACTTC
d_gene: NA; j_gene: TRBJ1-4; v_gene: TRBV27; abundance: NA; CDR3aa: CASKGTGLTNEKLFF; CDR3nt: TGTGCCAGCAAGGGTACGGGGTTGACTAATGAAAAACTGTTTTTT
d_gene: TRBD1; j_gene: TRBJ1-2; v_gene: TRBV18; abundance: NA; CDR3aa: CASSQSLGTGGADYGYTF; CDR3nt: TGTGCCAGCTCCCAATCGCTCGGGACAGGGGGCGCCGACTATGGCTACACCTTC
d_gene: NA; j_gene: TRBJ2-4; v_gene: TRBV28; abundance: few; CDR3aa: CASSRDRRAKNIQYF; CDR3nt: TGTGCCAGCAGCCGCGACAGAAGAGCCAAAAACATTCAGTACTTC
d_gene: TRBD1; j_gene: TRBJ2-7; v_gene: TRBV5-1; abundance: NA; CDR3aa: CASSANRGAYEQYF; CDR3nt: TGCGCCAGCAGCGCCAACAGGGGAGCCTACGAGCAGTACTTC